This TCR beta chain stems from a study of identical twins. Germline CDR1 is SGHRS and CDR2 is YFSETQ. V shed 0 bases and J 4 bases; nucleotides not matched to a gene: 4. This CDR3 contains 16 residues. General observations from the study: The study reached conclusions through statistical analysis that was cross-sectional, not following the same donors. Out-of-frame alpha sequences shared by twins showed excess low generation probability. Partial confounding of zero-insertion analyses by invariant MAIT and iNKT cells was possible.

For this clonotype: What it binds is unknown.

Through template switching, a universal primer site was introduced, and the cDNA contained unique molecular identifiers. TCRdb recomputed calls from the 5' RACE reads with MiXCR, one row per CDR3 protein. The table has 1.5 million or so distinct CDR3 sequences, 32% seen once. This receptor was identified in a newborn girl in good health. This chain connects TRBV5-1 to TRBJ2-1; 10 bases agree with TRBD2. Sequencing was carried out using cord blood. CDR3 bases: TGCGCCAGCAGCTTGGCGCCGGGACTAGCGTACAATGAGCAGTTCTTC. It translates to CASSLAPGLAYNEQFF.